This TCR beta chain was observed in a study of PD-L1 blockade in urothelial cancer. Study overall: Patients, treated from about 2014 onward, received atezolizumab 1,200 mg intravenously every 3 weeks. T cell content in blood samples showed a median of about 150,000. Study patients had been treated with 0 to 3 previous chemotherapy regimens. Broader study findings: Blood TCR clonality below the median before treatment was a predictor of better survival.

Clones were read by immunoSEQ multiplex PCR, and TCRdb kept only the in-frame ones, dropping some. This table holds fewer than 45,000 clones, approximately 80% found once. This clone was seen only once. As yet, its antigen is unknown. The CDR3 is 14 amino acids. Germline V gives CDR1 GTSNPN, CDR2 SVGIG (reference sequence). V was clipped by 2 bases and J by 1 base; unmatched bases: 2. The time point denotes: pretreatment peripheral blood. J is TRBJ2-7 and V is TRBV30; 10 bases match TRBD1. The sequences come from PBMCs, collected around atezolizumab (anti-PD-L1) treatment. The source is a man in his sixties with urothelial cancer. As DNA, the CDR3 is TGTGCCTGGAGTAGGGGACAGGGGTCCTACGAGCAGTACTTC. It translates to CAWSRGQGSYEQYF.